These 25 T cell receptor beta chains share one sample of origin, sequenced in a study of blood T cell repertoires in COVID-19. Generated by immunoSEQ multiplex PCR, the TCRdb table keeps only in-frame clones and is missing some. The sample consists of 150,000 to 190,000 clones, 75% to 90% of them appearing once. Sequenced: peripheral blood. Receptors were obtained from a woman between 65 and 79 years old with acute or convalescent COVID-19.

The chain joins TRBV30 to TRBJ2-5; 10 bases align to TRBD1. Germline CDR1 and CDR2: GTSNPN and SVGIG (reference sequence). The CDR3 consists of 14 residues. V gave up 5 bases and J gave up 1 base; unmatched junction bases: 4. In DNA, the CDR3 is TGTGCCTGGGGGACAGGGGACCTCCAAGAGACCCAGTACTTC. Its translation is CAWGTGDLQETQYF. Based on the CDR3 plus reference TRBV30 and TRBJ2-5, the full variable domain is SQTIHQWPATLVQPVGSPLSLECTVEGTSNPNLYWYRQAAGRGLQLLFYSVGIGQISSEVPQNLSASRPQDRQFILSSKKLLLSDSGFYLCAWGTGDLQETQYFGPGTRLLVL.

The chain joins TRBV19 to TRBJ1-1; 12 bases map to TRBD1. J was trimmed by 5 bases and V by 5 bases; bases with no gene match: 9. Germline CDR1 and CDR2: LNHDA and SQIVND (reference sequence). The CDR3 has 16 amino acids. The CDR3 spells CASSPRDRGLRTEAFF. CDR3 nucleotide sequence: TGTGCCAGTAGTCCAAGGGACAGGGGGCTGAGAACTGAAGCTTTCTTT.

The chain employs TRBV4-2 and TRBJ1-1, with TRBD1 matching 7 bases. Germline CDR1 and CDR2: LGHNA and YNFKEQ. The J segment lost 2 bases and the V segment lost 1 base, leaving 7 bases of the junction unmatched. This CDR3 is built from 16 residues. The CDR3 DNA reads TGTGCCAGCAGCCAAGCTATGGGACAGATTAACACTGAAGCTTTCTTT. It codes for CASSQAMGQINTEAFF.

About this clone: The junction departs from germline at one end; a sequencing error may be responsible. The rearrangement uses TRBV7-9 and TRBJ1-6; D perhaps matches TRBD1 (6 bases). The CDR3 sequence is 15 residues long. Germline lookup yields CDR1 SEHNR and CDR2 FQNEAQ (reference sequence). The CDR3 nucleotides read TGTGCCAGCAACTTAGGTACAGGGATTAATTCACCCCTCCACTTT. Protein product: CASNLGTGINSPLHF.

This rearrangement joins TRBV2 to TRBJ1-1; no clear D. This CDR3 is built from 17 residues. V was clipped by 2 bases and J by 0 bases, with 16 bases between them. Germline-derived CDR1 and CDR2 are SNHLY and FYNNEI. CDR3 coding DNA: TGTGCCAGCAGTGAACTGACCAGGCCGTCTATGAACACTGAAGCTTTCTTT. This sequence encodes CASSELTRPSMNTEAFF.

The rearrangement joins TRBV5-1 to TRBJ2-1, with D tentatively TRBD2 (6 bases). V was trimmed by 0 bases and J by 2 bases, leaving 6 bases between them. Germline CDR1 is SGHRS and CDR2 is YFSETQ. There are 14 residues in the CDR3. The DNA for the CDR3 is TGCGCCAGCAGCTTGGCGGGGGCCTACAATGAGCAGTTCTTC. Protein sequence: CASSLAGAYNEQFF. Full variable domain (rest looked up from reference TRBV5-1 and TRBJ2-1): KAGVTQTPRYLIKTRGQQVTLSCSPISGHRSVSWYQQTPGQGLQFLFEYFSETQRNKGNFPGRFSGRQFSNSRSEMNVSTLELGDSALYLCASSLAGAYNEQFFGPGTRLTVL.

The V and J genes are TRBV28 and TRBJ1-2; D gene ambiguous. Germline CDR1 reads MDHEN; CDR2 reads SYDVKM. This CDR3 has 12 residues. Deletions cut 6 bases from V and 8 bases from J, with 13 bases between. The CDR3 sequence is CASSLTSGGYTF. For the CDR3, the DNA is TGTGCCAGCAGCCTGACTTCGGGAGGCTACACCTTC.

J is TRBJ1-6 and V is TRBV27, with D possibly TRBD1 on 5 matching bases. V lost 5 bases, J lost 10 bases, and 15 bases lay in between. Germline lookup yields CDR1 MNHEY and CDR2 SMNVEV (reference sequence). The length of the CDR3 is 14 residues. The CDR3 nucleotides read TGTGCCAGCAGTCCGCGGACACGGCTGTCACCCCTCCACTTT. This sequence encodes CASSPRTRLSPLHF.

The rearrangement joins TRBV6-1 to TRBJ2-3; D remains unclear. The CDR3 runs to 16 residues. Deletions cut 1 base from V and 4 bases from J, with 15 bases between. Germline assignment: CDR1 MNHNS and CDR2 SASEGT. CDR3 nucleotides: TGTGCCAGCAGTGAAGGGGCTGCCCGAGTGGCAGATACGCAGTATTTT. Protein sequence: CASSEGAARVADTQYF.

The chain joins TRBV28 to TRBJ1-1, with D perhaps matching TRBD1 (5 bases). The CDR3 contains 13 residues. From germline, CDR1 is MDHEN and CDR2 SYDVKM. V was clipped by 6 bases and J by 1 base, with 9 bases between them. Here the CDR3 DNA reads TGTGCCAGCAGGTCAACAGGGAACACTGAAGCTTTCTTT. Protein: CASRSTGNTEAFF.

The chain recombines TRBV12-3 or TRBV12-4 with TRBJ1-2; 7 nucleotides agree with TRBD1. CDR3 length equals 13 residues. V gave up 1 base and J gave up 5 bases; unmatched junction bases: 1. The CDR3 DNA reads TGTGCCAGCAGTTTAGGACAGGGTTATGGCTACACCTTC. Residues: CASSLGQGYGYTF.

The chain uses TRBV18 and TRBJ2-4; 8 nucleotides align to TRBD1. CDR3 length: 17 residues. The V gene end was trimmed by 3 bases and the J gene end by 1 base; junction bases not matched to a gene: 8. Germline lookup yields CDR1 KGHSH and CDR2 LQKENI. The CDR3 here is CASSPRGQEVAKNIQYF. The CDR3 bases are TGTGCCAGCTCACCCCGGGGACAGGAGGTGGCCAAAAACATTCAGTACTTC.

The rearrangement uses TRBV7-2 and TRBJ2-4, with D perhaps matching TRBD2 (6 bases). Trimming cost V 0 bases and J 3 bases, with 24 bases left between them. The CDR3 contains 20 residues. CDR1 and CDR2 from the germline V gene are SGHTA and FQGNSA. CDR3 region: CASSLAPPQSPGVGKNIQYF. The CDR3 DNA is TGTGCCAGCAGCTTAGCCCCACCCCAGTCCCCGGGGGTAGGCAAAAACATTCAGTACTTC.

Here the CDR3 DNA reads TGCGCCAGCAGCCAAGACAGGGGGCGAGGTAACTATGGCTACACCTTC. This encodes CASSQDRGRGNYGYTF. The rearrangement joins TRBV5-1 to TRBJ1-2; 10 bases line up with TRBD1. With V trimmed by 4 bases and J by 1 base, 7 bases remained unmatched. The CDR3 runs to 16 residues. CDR1 SGHRS and CDR2 YFSETQ come from the germline V gene.

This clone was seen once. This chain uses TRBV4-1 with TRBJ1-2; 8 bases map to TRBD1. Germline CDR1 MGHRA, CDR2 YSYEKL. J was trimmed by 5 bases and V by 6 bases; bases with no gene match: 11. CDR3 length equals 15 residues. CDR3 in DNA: TGCGCCAGCAGATTAGGACAGGGCGGAGGGTATGGCTACACCTTC. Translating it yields CASRLGQGGGYGYTF.

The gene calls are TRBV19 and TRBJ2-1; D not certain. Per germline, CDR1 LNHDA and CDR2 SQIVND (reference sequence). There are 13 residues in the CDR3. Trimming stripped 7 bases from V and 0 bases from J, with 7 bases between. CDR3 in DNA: TGTGCCAGTAAACAGCCCTCCTACAATGAGCAGTTCTTC. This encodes CASKQPSYNEQFF.

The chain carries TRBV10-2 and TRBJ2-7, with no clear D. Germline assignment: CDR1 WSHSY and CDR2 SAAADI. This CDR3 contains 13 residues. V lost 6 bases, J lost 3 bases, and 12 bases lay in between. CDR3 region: CASRPQQYYEQYF. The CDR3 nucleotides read TGCGCCAGCAGACCTCAACAATACTACGAGCAGTACTTC.

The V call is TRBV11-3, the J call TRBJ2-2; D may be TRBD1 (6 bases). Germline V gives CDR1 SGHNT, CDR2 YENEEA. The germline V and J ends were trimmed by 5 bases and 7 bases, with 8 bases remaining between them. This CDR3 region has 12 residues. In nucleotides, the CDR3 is TGTGCCAGCAGCAGGGGGTACGGGGAGCTGTTTTTT. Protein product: CASSRGYGELFF.

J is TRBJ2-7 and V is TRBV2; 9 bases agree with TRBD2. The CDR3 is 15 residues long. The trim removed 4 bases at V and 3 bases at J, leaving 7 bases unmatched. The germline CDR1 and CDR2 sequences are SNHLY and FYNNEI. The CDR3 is CASSGGLAGIYEQYV. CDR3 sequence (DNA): TGTGCCAGCAGTGGGGGGCTAGCGGGGATCTACGAGCAGTACGTC.

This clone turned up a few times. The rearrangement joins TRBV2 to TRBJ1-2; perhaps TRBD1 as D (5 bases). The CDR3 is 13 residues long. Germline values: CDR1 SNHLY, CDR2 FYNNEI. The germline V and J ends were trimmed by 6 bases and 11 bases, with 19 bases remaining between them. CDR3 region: CASRDDSKGRYTF. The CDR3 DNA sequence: TGTGCCAGCAGGGACGACTCGAAGGGGCGGTACACCTTC.

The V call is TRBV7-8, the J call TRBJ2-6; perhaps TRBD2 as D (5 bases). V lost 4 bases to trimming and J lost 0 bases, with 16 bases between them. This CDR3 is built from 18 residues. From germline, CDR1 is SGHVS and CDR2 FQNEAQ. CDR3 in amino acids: CASSSYPRESSGANVLTF. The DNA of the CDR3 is TGTGCCAGCAGCTCATATCCGAGGGAGAGCTCTGGGGCCAACGTCCTGACTTTC.

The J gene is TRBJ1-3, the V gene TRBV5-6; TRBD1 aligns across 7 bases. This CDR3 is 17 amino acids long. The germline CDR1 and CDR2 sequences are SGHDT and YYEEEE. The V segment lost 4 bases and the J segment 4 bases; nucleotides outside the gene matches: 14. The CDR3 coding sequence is TGTGCCAGCAGCCTACGGATGACAGGGTCGCGAGGAAACACCATATATTTT. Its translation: CASSLRMTGSRGNTIYF.

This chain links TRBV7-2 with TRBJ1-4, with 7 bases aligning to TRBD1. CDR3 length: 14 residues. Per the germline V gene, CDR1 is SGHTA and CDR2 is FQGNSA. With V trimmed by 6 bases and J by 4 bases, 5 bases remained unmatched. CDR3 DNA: TGTGCCAGCAGACTAGGGGGCGTTAATGAAAAACTGTTTTTT. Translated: CASRLGGVNEKLFF.

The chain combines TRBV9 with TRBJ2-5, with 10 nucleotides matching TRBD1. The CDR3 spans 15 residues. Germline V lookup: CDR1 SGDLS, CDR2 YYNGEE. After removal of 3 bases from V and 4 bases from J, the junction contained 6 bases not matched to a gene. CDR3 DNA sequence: TGTGCCAGCAGCGCCCAGACAGGGGGCATAGAGACCCAGTACTTC. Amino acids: CASSAQTGGIETQYF.

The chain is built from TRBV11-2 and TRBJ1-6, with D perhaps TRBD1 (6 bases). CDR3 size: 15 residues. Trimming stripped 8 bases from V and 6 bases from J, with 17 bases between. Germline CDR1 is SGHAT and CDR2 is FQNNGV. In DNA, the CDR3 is TGTGCCAGCGGCGGACAGCTGCAGGGTAATTCACCCCTCCACTTT. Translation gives CASGGQLQGNSPLHF.